A single sample gave rise to the 27 T cell receptor beta chains below, sequenced in a study of monozygotic twins with cystic fibrosis. Libraries were prepared by immunoSEQ multiplex PCR; TCRdb keeps only in-frame clonotypes and omits some of them. The table lists tens of thousands of clones, 84% of them singletons. Sequencing was done on a sample of blood. The receptors were sampled from a girl aged 2 to 10 with cystic fibrosis.

The J gene is TRBJ1-2, the V gene TRBV18; D gene unclear. The CDR3 consists of 13 residues. Trimming removed 2 bases from V and 4 bases from J, with 8 bases in between. Per germline, CDR1 KGHSH and CDR2 LQKENI. CDR3 amino acids: CASSPGSSYGYTF. The DNA of the CDR3 is TGTGCCAGCTCACCAGGATCTAGCTATGGCTACACCTTC.

This sequence joins TRBV18 and TRBJ2-5; 7 nucleotides line up with TRBD1. The CDR3 length is 17 residues. The trim removed 3 bases at V and 2 bases at J, leaving 12 bases unmatched. Germline V gene data show CDR1 as KGHSH and CDR2 as LQKENI. This chain's CDR3 is CASSPQRQGPNQETQYF. The CDR3 DNA follows: TGTGCCAGCTCACCCCAACGACAGGGCCCGAATCAAGAGACCCAGTACTTC.

The chain uses TRBV30 and TRBJ2-3, with no clear D. From germline, CDR1 is GTSNPN and CDR2 SVGIG (reference sequence). V shed 0 bases and J shed 7 bases, with 11 bases lying between them. CDR3 length: 13 amino acids. CDR3 nucleotide sequence: TGTGCCTGGAGTGTACGTTCGAGGTATACGCAGTATTTT. This gives the protein CAWSVRSRYTQYF.

The chain links TRBV2 to TRBJ1-2; D may be TRBD1 (6 bases). V lost 3 bases and J 3 bases, leaving 17 bases between the germline ends. The CDR3 is 16 amino acids. Germline V lookup: CDR1 SNHLY, CDR2 FYNNEI. CDR3 loop: CASSDRQTGQHYGYTF. DNA of the CDR3: TGTGCCAGCAGTGACCGGCAGACAGGACAACACTATGGCTACACCTTC.

The chain couples TRBV7-2 to TRBJ2-7; 11 positions match TRBD1. Germline assignment: CDR1 SGHTA and CDR2 FQGNSA. Losses at the gene ends were 0 bases for V and 6 bases for J; bases not matched to a gene: 7. This CDR3 has 16 residues. CDR3 coding DNA: TGTGCCAGCAGCTTAGCGTACCGGGACAGGGGGTCCGAGCAGTACTTC. This encodes CASSLAYRDRGSEQYF.

This chain uses TRBV4-1 with TRBJ1-4; a weak D match, TRBD1 (6 bases). Trimming cost V 6 bases and J 0 bases, with 11 bases left between them. The CDR3 spans 15 residues. Germline V gene lookup returns CDR1 MGHRA and CDR2 YSYEKL. CDR3 coding DNA: TGCGCCAGCAGGGACCCAGGGGCAACTAATGAAAAACTGTTTTTT. The encoded protein is CASRDPGATNEKLFF.

The J gene is TRBJ1-2, the V gene TRBV30; D unresolved. CDR1 is GTSNPN, CDR2 SVGIG, per germline (reference sequence). The CDR3 sequence is 11 residues long. V was clipped by 5 bases and J by 2 bases, with 6 bases between them. The CDR3 DNA is TGTGCCTGGGAAGAAAACTATGGCTACACCTTC. Amino acids: CAWEENYGYTF.

This chain joins TRBV19 and TRBJ1-2; tentatively, D is TRBD1 (5 bases). The CDR3 contains 17 residues. Trimming left V 3 bases short and J 8 bases short, with 25 bases between. The germline CDR1 and CDR2 sequences are LNHDA and SQIVND (reference sequence). The chain's CDR3 is CASSMGTESTLPSGYTF. Written as DNA, the CDR3 is TGTGCCAGTAGTATGGGGACCGAATCGACTCTGCCTAGCGGCTACACCTTC.

The chain is built from TRBV19 and TRBJ2-3; no reliable D call. The V end was cut by 3 bases, the J end by 1 base, with 5 bases between. Germline-derived CDR1 and CDR2 are LNHDA and SQIVND (reference sequence). The CDR3 contains 13 residues. The CDR3, as DNA: TGTGCCAGTAGTATCTCCCGCACAGATACGCAGTATTTT. Translation: CASSISRTDTQYF.

The chain employs TRBV23-1 and TRBJ1-6; D may be TRBD1 (5 bases). TRBV23-1 falls under the ORF class, with uncertain function. The CDR3 consists of 17 residues. Trimming pared 0 bases from V and 8 bases from J, leaving 17 bases between. CDR3 in DNA: TGCGCCAGCAGTCAATCGGGGCCGGGGCCCACACATTCACCCCTCCACTTT. It encodes CASSQSGPGPTHSPLHF.

This chain joins TRBV7-7 and TRBJ2-6; a weak D match, TRBD1 (6 bases). The CDR3 length is 16 residues. With 10 bases removed from V and 0 bases from J, the gap between germline ends came to 16 bases. Germline loops: CDR1 SSHAT, CDR2 FNYEAQ (reference sequence). The DNA of the CDR3 is TGTGCCATCCTGACAGGACTCGTCTCTGGGGCCAACGTCCTGACTTTC. It specifies CAILTGLVSGANVLTF. The entire variable domain, with the rest obtained from reference TRBV7-7 and TRBJ2-6, is as follows: GAGVSQSPRYKVTKRGQDVTLRCDPISSHATLYWYQQALGQGPEFLTYFNYEAQPDKSGLPSDRFSAERPEGSISTLTIQRTEQRDSAMYRCAILTGLVSGANVLTFGAGSRLTVL.

This chain connects TRBV6-5 to TRBJ2-7; 7 nucleotides align to TRBD2. This CDR3 comprises 13 residues. The V and J ends lost 4 bases and 1 base, in that order; junction bases with no gene match: 1. In germline, CDR1 is MNHEY, CDR2 SVGAGI. CDR3 sequence: CASSFSGSYEQYF. For the CDR3, the DNA is TGTGCCAGCAGTTTTAGCGGGTCCTACGAGCAGTACTTC.

This rearrangement joins TRBV7-2 to TRBJ2-7; 11 bases align to TRBD2. This CDR3 contains 15 residues. The germline gives CDR1 SGHTA, CDR2 FQGNSA. The ends lost 3 bases at V and 0 bases at J; junction bases unmatched: 1. As DNA, the CDR3 is TGTGCCAGCAGCTTTAGCGGGGGGGCCTCCTACGAGCAGTACTTC. It encodes CASSFSGGASYEQYF.

The rearrangement uses TRBV6-1 and TRBJ2-7, with D possibly being TRBD2 (5 bases). V was pared by 8 bases and J by 6 bases, with 11 bases between. Per germline, CDR1 MNHNS and CDR2 SASEGT. CDR3 length equals 11 residues. Written as DNA, the CDR3 is TGTGCCAGCGGGCGGGTGGTCGAGCAGTACTTC. It encodes CASGRVVEQYF.

The chain is built from TRBV19 and TRBJ2-1, with D unclear. Trimming took 3 bases from V and 6 from J, leaving 6 bases between them. This CDR3 is built from 12 residues. CDR1 and CDR2 (germline): LNHDA, SQIVND (reference sequence). The CDR3 region has the DNA TGTGCCAGTAGTATCGGGTCCAATGAGCAGTTCTTC. This translates into CASSIGSNEQFF.

This clone was recorded once. This chain joins TRBV19 and TRBJ1-5, with 7 bases identical to TRBD1. The ends lost 3 bases at V and 4 bases at J; junction bases unmatched: 3. CDR3 length: 14 amino acids. Germline V CDR1 and CDR2: LNHDA, SQIVND (reference sequence). Here the CDR3 reads CASSIQGGNQPQHF. CDR3 nucleotides: TGTGCCAGTAGTATCCAGGGGGGTAATCAGCCCCAGCATTTT.

This clone was recorded only once. The rearrangement joins TRBV19 to TRBJ1-1, with D unclear. Germline CDR1 is LNHDA and CDR2 is SQIVND (reference sequence). V dropped 1 base and J dropped 6 bases, with 6 bases sitting between them. There are 12 residues in the CDR3. This CDR3 is CASSIGRSEAFF. The CDR3 DNA follows: TGTGCCAGTAGTATAGGGAGGTCTGAAGCTTTCTTT.

The chain is built from TRBV1 and TRBJ1-6. TRBV1 is a listed pseudogene. This CDR3 is 11 amino acids long. CDR3 in DNA: TGCACCAGCAGCTGTAACCGGGACCCCGACTTT. Its translation: CTSSCNRDPDF.

The V call is TRBV14, the J call TRBJ1-1; D is unclear. From germline, CDR1 is SGHDN and CDR2 FVKESK. Trimming cost V 5 bases and J 3 bases, with 10 bases left between them. This CDR3 is 13 amino acids long. The CDR3 spells CASSSRRDTEAFF. DNA for the CDR3: TGTGCCAGCAGCTCTCGACGGGACACTGAAGCTTTCTTT.

The V call is TRBV15, the J call TRBJ1-5; TRBD1 matches at 8 bases. This CDR3 is 19 amino acids long. Germline CDR1 is LNHNV and CDR2 is YYDKDF (reference sequence). V gave up 4 bases and J gave up 4 bases; unmatched junction bases: 18. The CDR3, as DNA: TGTGCCACCAGCACAGGACTCCAAGGTCAGGGGGCGCGAAATCAGCCCCAGCATTTT. This codes for CATSTGLQGQGARNQPQHF.

This chain links TRBV5-1 with TRBJ2-7, with D perhaps matching TRBD1 or TRBD2 (7 bases each). Trimming stripped 0 bases from V and 0 bases from J, with 13 bases between. Germline-derived CDR1 and CDR2 are SGHRS and YFSETQ. The CDR3 runs to 16 residues. The CDR3 bases are TGCGCCAGCAGCTTGGTTGCGGGGGACAGCTCCTACGAGCAGTACTTC. This gives the protein CASSLVAGDSSYEQYF.

This sequence joins TRBV6-5 and TRBJ2-7, with D unclear. V was trimmed by 6 bases and J by 0 bases, leaving 9 bases between them. CDR1 is MNHEY, CDR2 SVGAGI, per germline. The CDR3 is made up of 13 amino acids. In DNA, the CDR3 is TGTGCCAGCAGAACTGGATACTCCTACGAGCAGTACTTC. It translates to CASRTGYSYEQYF.

The rearrangement joins TRBV5-1 to TRBJ1-1; D possibly corresponds to TRBD1 (6 bases). CDR3 length equals 14 residues. V lost 4 bases to trimming and J lost 1 base, with 11 bases between them. CDR1 is SGHRS, CDR2 YFSETQ, per germline. This CDR3 is CASSIGGGNTEAFF. The CDR3 DNA reads as TGCGCCAGCAGCATAGGAGGGGGGAACACTGAAGCTTTCTTT.

The gene calls are TRBV7-2 and TRBJ2-7; no definite D call. V gave up 1 base and J gave up 2 bases, with 3 bases separating them. Looked up from germline, CDR1 is SGHTA and CDR2 is FQGNSA. The CDR3 extends over 12 amino acids. The CDR3 nucleotides are TGTGCCAGCAGCTTAGACACCTACGAGCAGTACTTC. Its translation: CASSLDTYEQYF.

The chain employs TRBV5-1 and TRBJ2-7; tentative D call: TRBD1 (6 bases). V was trimmed by 0 bases and J by 2 bases, leaving 18 bases between them. Germline assignment: CDR1 SGHRS and CDR2 YFSETQ. This CDR3 comprises 17 residues. The DNA for the CDR3 is TGCGCCAGCAGCTTGGTAGGGATCCGGGACAAAGCCTACGAGCAGTACTTC. Encoded protein: CASSLVGIRDKAYEQYF.

V is TRBV29-1 and J is TRBJ2-7; 11 nucleotides align to TRBD2. The V segment lost 4 bases and the J segment 2 bases; nucleotides outside the gene matches: 1. CDR1 and CDR2 (germline): SQVTM, ANQGSEA. CDR3 size: 13 residues. The DNA for the CDR3 is TGCAGCGTTGGTAGCGGGGGGGCCTACGAGCAGTACTTC. It encodes CSVGSGGAYEQYF.

The CDR3 DNA sequence: TGTGCCAGCAGCTTTAGGATGGCCGGGGGCACTGAAGCTTTCTTT. This gives the protein CASSFRMAGGTEAFF. The chain uses TRBV13 and TRBJ1-1; possible D gene TRBD1, 5 bases. V dropped 3 bases and J dropped 4 bases, with 15 bases sitting between them. Germline loops: CDR1 PRHDT, CDR2 FYEKMQ (reference sequence). There are 15 residues in the CDR3.